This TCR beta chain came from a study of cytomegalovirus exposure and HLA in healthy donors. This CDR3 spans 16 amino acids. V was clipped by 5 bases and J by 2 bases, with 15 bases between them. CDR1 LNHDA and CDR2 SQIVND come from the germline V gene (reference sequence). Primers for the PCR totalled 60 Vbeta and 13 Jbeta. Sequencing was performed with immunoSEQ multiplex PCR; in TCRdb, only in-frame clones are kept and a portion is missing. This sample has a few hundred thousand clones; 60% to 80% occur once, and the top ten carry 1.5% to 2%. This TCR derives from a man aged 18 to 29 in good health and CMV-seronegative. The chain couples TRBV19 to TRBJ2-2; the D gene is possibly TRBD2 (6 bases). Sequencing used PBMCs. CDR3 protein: CASSRRGTANTGELFF. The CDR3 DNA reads TGTGCCAGTAGTCGACGCGGGACTGCTAACACCGGGGAGCTGTTTTTT.